This entry lists 20 T cell receptor beta chains sequenced from one sample in a study of Ad26.COV2.S vaccination and SARS-CoV-2 variants. Noted treatment: around 19 received Ad26.COV2.S at low or high dose, single or two shots; five or six received placebo; per-sample allocation not given. The samples date from day 63 after the first vaccine or placebo injection. Profiled with immunoSEQ multiplex PCR; TCRdb holds only in-frame clones, not every one. The sample has some 410,000 clones; roughly 90% are singletons. Sequenced material: peripheral blood, taken in a trial of Ad26.COV2.S vaccine versus placebo. These receptors all come from a person between 18 and 65 years old who received the Ad26.COV2.S COVID-19 vaccine or a placebo.

Written as DNA, the CDR3 is TGTGCCACGCGGGACAGCAATCAGCCCCAGCATTTT. Amino acid sequence: CATRDSNQPQHF. The chain recombines TRBV19 with TRBJ1-5; TRBD1 is a possible D gene (5 bases). V was cut by 10 bases and J by 1 base, with 8 bases left in between. Germline values: CDR1 LNHDA, CDR2 SQIVND (reference sequence). This CDR3 comprises 12 residues.

The sample holds a few counts of this clone. The rearrangement links TRBV18 to TRBJ1-6, with a tentative D call TRBD1 (5 bases). The CDR3 runs 16 residues. Germline values: CDR1 KGHSH, CDR2 LQKENI. V was shortened by 5 bases and J by 3 bases, with 14 bases between the two germline ends. The DNA of the CDR3 is TGTGCCAGCTCAGCCCCCCGGACAAGCTATAATTCACCCCTCCACTTT. Its translation is CASSAPRTSYNSPLHF.

V gene TRBV11-3 combines with J gene TRBJ1-3; D is unresolved. Deletions cut 4 bases from V and 2 bases from J, with 12 bases between. Germline assignment: CDR1 SGHNT and CDR2 YENEEA. The CDR3 covers 15 residues. CDR3 region: CASSSEDRPGNTIYF. The DNA for the CDR3 is TGTGCCAGCAGCTCCGAAGATAGGCCTGGAAACACCATATATTTT.

This chain joins TRBV28 and TRBJ2-3; D perhaps matches TRBD1 (6 bases). The CDR3 is made up of 14 amino acids. Germline CDR1 is MDHEN and CDR2 is SYDVKM. V shed 2 bases and J shed 6 bases, with 12 bases lying between them. The CDR3 DNA follows: TGTGCCAGCAGTTTACCAGGGGATGGGGATACGCAGTATTTT. It codes for CASSLPGDGDTQYF.

This clone was observed a single time. The chain recombines TRBV27 with TRBJ1-1; D unresolved. The CDR3 runs to 15 residues. Germline assignment: CDR1 MNHEY and CDR2 SMNVEV (reference sequence). Trimming removed 2 bases at V and 2 bases at J, with 12 bases between. For the CDR3, the DNA is TGTGCCAGCAGTTTAGGGTCATGGGCTAACACTGAAGCTTTCTTT. This sequence encodes CASSLGSWANTEAFF.

The gene calls are TRBV5-6 and TRBJ1-3, with D unresolved. CDR1 is SGHDT and CDR2 is YYEEEE in the germline V gene. CDR3 size: 17 residues. Trimming removed 2 bases from V and 2 bases from J, with 17 bases in between. CDR3 sequence: CASSFDPRSSAGNTIYF. The CDR3 DNA reads TGTGCCAGCAGCTTCGACCCCAGGAGTTCGGCTGGAAACACCATATATTTT.

Comment on this clone: The identical CDR3 is also encoded by other nucleotide sequences in the sample. The rearrangement links TRBV7-9 to TRBJ1-1; the D is unclear. This CDR3 is 12 amino acids long. Trimming cost V 6 bases and J 5 bases, with 10 bases left between them. Germline CDR1 reads SEHNR; CDR2 reads FQNEAQ (reference sequence). In DNA, the CDR3 is TGTGCCAGCAGTACTCAAGGAACTGAAGCTTTCTTT. It is translated as CASSTQGTEAFF.

J is TRBJ2-7 and V is TRBV4-1; TRBD1 aligns across 7 bases. CDR1 and CDR2 (germline): MGHRA, YSYEKL. The length of the CDR3 is 14 residues. V gave up 5 bases and J gave up 4 bases; unmatched junction bases: 8. CDR3 sequence (DNA): TGCGCCAGCAGCTATCTTACAGGGGAGTACGAGCAGTACTTC. This encodes CASSYLTGEYEQYF.

J is TRBJ1-4 and V is TRBV15; 8 nucleotides line up with TRBD1. The CDR3 covers 17 residues. The germline CDR1 and CDR2 sequences are LNHNV and YYDKDF (reference sequence). Trimming removed 0 bases from V and 6 bases from J; junction bases left unmatched: 9. DNA of the CDR3: TGTGCCACCAGCAGAGATTTGCCGGGACAGGCAGATGAAAAACTGTTTTTT. Translating gives CATSRDLPGQADEKLFF. Variable domain in full (rest from reference TRBV15 and TRBJ1-4): DAMVIQNPRYQVTQFGKPVTLSCSQTLNHNVMYWYQQKSSQAPKLLFHYYDKDFNNEADTPDNFQSRRPNTSFCFLDIRSPGLGDTAMYLCATSRDLPGQADEKLFFGSGTQLSVL.

The J gene is TRBJ1-1, the V gene TRBV11-2, with TRBD1 as a possible D gene (6 bases). V was clipped by 1 base and J by 7 bases, with 16 bases between them. This CDR3 comprises 15 residues. The germline V gene has CDR1 SGHAT and CDR2 FQNNGV. This CDR3 reads CASSLVSGVIGEAFF. The CDR3 DNA reads as TGTGCCAGCAGCTTAGTTTCAGGGGTAATCGGTGAAGCTTTCTTT.

The genes are TRBV3-1 (or the pseudogene TRBV3-2) and TRBJ1-5, with D uncertain. CDR3 length: 12 residues. The V and J ends lost 3 bases and 5 bases respectively, with 5 bases between them. Germline CDR1 reads LGHDT; CDR2 reads YNNKEL (reference sequence). The chain's CDR3 is CASSQRDQPQHF. Here the CDR3 DNA reads TGTGCCAGCAGCCAGAGAGATCAGCCCCAGCATTTT.

The chain employs TRBV10-1 and TRBJ1-1; D is perhaps TRBD1 (5 bases). V lost 5 bases and J 2 bases, leaving 12 bases between the germline ends. This CDR3 is built from 14 residues. CDR1 and CDR2 from the germline V gene are WNHNN and SYGVQD (reference sequence). The CDR3 region has the DNA TGCGCCAGCAGTTCTCAGCGGGGCAACACTGAAGCTTTCTTT. It yields the protein CASSSQRGNTEAFF.

This chain links TRBV6-5 with TRBJ1-2; 9 bases line up with TRBD1. Trimming at V came to 2 bases and at J to 4 bases, leaving 5 bases not matched to a gene. The CDR3 has 15 residues. Germline values: CDR1 MNHEY, CDR2 SVGAGI. The CDR3 region is CASSYAGQGFYGYTF. In DNA form, the CDR3 reads TGTGCCAGCAGTTACGCGGGACAGGGATTCTATGGCTACACCTTC.

The chain has TRBV9 and TRBJ1-4, with 10 bases fitting TRBD1. The V gene's germline CDR1 is SGDLS and CDR2 YYNGEE. J gave up 3 bases and V 4 bases, and 9 bases lay outside the gene matches. The CDR3 runs 17 residues. The CDR3 nucleotides are TGTGCCAGCAGCCAAGCCACCGGGACAGGGGCTAATGAAAAACTGTTTTTT. It codes for CASSQATGTGANEKLFF.

The chain combines TRBV30 with TRBJ2-7, with 10 bases matching TRBD2. The CDR3 has 14 residues. V gave up 1 base and J gave up 4 bases; unmatched junction bases: 4. Germline-derived CDR1 and CDR2 are GTSNPN and SVGIG (reference sequence). DNA for the CDR3: TGTGCCTGGAGTGCGGCTAGCGGGGGATACGAGCAGTACTTC. Translating gives CAWSAASGGYEQYF.

The rearrangement links TRBV5-8 to TRBJ1-1; D ambiguous. The CDR3 is 15 amino acids. Between the trimmed V and J ends, which lost 5 bases and 0 bases, there was a span of 14 bases. In germline, CDR1 is SGHTS, CDR2 YDEGEE. The CDR3 protein is CASRLPQEMNTEAFF. CDR3 DNA: TGTGCCAGCAGATTACCTCAGGAGATGAACACTGAAGCTTTCTTT.

This clone was recorded many times. The chain joins TRBV19 to TRBJ1-1; D is unclear. The CDR3 covers 13 residues. Trimming cost V 3 bases and J 3 bases, with 8 bases left between them. Germline-derived CDR1 and CDR2 are LNHDA and SQIVND (reference sequence). The CDR3 spells CASSMVLHTEAFF. The CDR3, as DNA: TGTGCCAGTAGTATGGTACTACACACTGAAGCTTTCTTT.

The gene calls are TRBV27 and TRBJ2-5, with 8 bases fitting TRBD1. Germline CDR1 MNHEY, CDR2 SMNVEV (reference sequence). V lost 4 bases, J lost 0 bases, and 4 bases stayed unmatched. CDR3 size: 15 residues. DNA for the CDR3: TGTGCCAGCAGTTCCCGGGACAGGTACCAAGAGACCCAGTACTTC. This sequence encodes CASSSRDRYQETQYF.

The chain carries TRBV30 and TRBJ2-7, with no clear D. V lost 0 bases and J lost 3, with 9 bases in between. CDR3 length: 13 amino acids. Per the germline V gene, CDR1 is GTSNPN and CDR2 is SVGIG (reference sequence). This CDR3 reads CAWSVFANYEQYF. CDR3 nucleotide sequence: TGTGCCTGGAGTGTATTTGCGAACTACGAGCAGTACTTC.

The rearrangement joins TRBV6-2 or TRBV6-3 to TRBJ2-3; 15 bases agree with TRBD2. Germline V CDR1 and CDR2: MNHEY, SVGEGT. Trimming took 6 bases from V and 4 from J; bases not matched to a gene: 14. The CDR3 is 19 residues long. CDR3: CASSRPRGTSGGRADTQYF. In nucleotides, the CDR3 is TGTGCCAGCAGCCGCCCGCGTGGGACTAGCGGGGGGAGGGCAGATACGCAGTATTTT.